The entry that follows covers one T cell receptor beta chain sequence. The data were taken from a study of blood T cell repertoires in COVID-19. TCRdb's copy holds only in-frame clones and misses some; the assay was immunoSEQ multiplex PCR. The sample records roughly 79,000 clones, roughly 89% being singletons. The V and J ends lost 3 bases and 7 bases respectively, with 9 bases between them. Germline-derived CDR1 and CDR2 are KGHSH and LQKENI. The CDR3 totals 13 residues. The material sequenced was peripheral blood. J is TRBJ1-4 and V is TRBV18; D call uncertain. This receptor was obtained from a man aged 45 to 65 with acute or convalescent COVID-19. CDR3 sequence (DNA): TGTGCCAGCTCACCCCCCCGGGGTGAAAAACTGTTTTTT. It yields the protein CASSPPRGEKLFF.